Listed below are T cell receptor beta chains from one sample, sequenced in a study of cytomegalovirus exposure and HLA in healthy donors. This table comes from immunoSEQ multiplex PCR, and its TCRdb copy is limited to in-frame clones, with some not included. The data show approximately 100,000 clones, with roughly 69% seen just once and roughly 2.7% held by the top ten. The sample comprised PBMCs. All receptors come from a man over 45 in good health and CMV-seropositive. CDR3s include the opening cysteine and the closing phenylalanine or tryptophan. A D gene is named only where the DNA matches it firmly. The size field is filled for only some rows; it gives once, few, many or a size class.

V	D	size	J	CDR3	DNA
TRBV15	.	.	TRBJ2-7	CATSREDHRAYEQYF	TGTGCCACCAGCAGAGAAGATCACAGGGCCTACGAGCAGTACTTC
TRBV2	.	few	TRBJ2-7	CASREGQWSSYEQYF	TGTGCCAGCAGGGAGGGACAGTGGAGCTCCTACGAGCAGTACTTC
TRBV15	TRBD1	.	TRBJ1-2	CATSGLRGQGSYTF	TGTGCCACCAGCGGGCTGAGGGGGCAAGGAAGCTACACCTTC
TRBV5-8	TRBD1	.	TRBJ1-1	CASSLATGWEAFF	TGTGCCAGCAGCTTGGCGACAGGGTGGGAAGCTTTCTTT
TRBV4-2	TRBD2	many	TRBJ2-7	CASSLVTSERSYEQYF	TGTGCCAGCAGCCTTGTTACTAGCGAACGCTCCTACGAGCAGTACTTC
TRBV6-6	TRBD1	medium-sized	TRBJ2-1	CASRDRGNEQFF	TGTGCCAGCAGGGACAGGGGCAATGAGCAGTTCTTC
TRBV2	TRBD1	.	TRBJ1-2	CASSADRDPSYGYTF	TGTGCCAGCAGCGCCGACAGGGATCCTAGCTATGGCTACACCTTC
TRBV23-1	.	.	TRBJ2-7	CASRSTGSYEQYF	TGCGCCAGCAGGTCCACAGGTTCCTACGAGCAGTACTTC
TRBV9	TRBD2	.	TRBJ2-3	CASSLSRGGPQDTQYF	TGTGCCAGCAGCCTAAGTCGGGGGGGCCCTCAAGATACGCAGTATTTT
TRBV5-6	TRBD2	.	TRBJ2-1	CASSFGLAGGNEQFF	TGTGCCAGCAGCTTCGGACTAGCGGGGGGCAATGAGCAGTTCTTC
TRBV5-1	TRBD2	.	TRBJ2-7	CASSLDPGGYEQYF	TGCGCCAGCAGCTTGGACCCGGGGGGCTACGAGCAGTACTTC
TRBV9	.	.	TRBJ2-7	CASSRFGSYEQYF	TGTGCCAGCAGCCGTTTCGGGAGTTACGAGCAGTACTTC
TRBV2	TRBD1	.	TRBJ2-7	CASGSWTGELYEQYF	TGTGCCAGCGGATCGTGGACAGGGGAGCTATACGAGCAGTACTTT
TRBV6-5	TRBD2	.	TRBJ2-5	CASSPPGGSRGTQYF	TGTGCCAGCAGTCCTCCGGGGGGGAGTAGGGGGACCCAGTACTTC
TRBV30	.	.	TRBJ1-1	CAWTPWEGRQTEAFF	TGTGCCTGGACCCCCTGGGAGGGGAGACAGACTGAAGCTTTCTTT
TRBV7-8	.	.	TRBJ1-4	CASSSGLNEKLFF	TGTGCCAGCAGCTCTGGACTTAATGAAAAACTGTTTTTT
TRBV7-8	.	once	TRBJ1-4	CASSLASGWSNEKLFF	TGTGCCAGCAGCTTAGCGAGCGGATGGTCTAATGAAAAACTGTTTTTT
TRBV6-1	.	.	TRBJ2-3	CASSEAERDTQYF	TGTGCCAGCAGTGAAGCGGAGAGAGATACGCAGTATTTT
TRBV9	.	few	TRBJ1-1	CASSRDTTEAFF	TGTGCCAGCAGCCGGGACACCACTGAAGCTTTCTTT
TRBV20-1	.	.	TRBJ2-7	CSGGQFYEQYF	TGCAGTGGAGGACAATTTTACGAGCAGTACTTC
TRBV5-6	TRBD1	.	TRBJ1-4	CASSLYGGQVGTNEKLFF	TGTGCCAGCAGCTTGTATGGGGGACAGGTTGGAACTAATGAAAAACTGTTTTTT
TRBV30	.	.	TRBJ2-7	CAWSVRLQAYEQYF	TGTGCCTGGAGTGTACGGTTACAGGCCTACGAGCAGTACTTC
TRBV5-3	.	.	TRBJ2-1	CARSFKDLLNEQFF	TGTGCCAGAAGCTTTAAGGACTTACTAAATGAGCAGTTCTTC
TRBV15	TRBD2	.	TRBJ2-3	CATSREGTSADTQYF	TGTGCCACCAGCAGAGAAGGGACTAGCGCTGATACGCAGTATTTT
TRBV7-8	TRBD2	.	TRBJ2-5	CASASRRLAGGPIGETQYF	TGTGCCAGCGCCTCCCGCCGACTAGCGGGGGGCCCGATAGGGGAGACCCAGTACTTC
TRBV11-2	TRBD1	.	TRBJ1-2	CASRIGGQGEYGYTF	TGTGCCAGCAGGATAGGGGGACAGGGGGAGTATGGCTACACCTTC
TRBV7-6	TRBD2	once	TRBJ2-7	CASSSRTGLADTYEQYF	TGTGCCAGCAGCTCTCGAACGGGACTAGCGGACACCTACGAGCAGTACTTC
TRBV6-1	TRBD1	few	TRBJ2-7	CASSDPGQSSYEQYF	TGTGCCAGCAGTGATCCGGGACAGAGCTCCTACGAGCAGTACTTC
TRBV9	TRBD1	few	TRBJ2-5	CASSASFTGGRETQYF	TGTGCCAGCAGCGCCTCTTTTACAGGGGGTCGGGAGACCCAGTACTTC
TRBV11-3	.	.	TRBJ2-3	CASSLDFGATDTQYF	TGTGCCAGCAGCTTAGATTTCGGTGCCACAGATACGCAGTATTTT
TRBV4-1	.	.	TRBJ2-7	CASSQDEASSSYEQYF	TGCGCCAGCAGCCAAGATGAGGCTTCTAGCTCCTACGAGCAGTACTTC
TRBV5-3	TRBD1	.	TRBJ1-1	CARSLTGGNTEAFF	TGTGCCAGAAGCTTGACAGGGGGCAACACTGAAGCTTTCTTT
TRBV18	.	few	TRBJ1-1	CASSEDTLNTEAFF	TGTGCCAGTTCTGAGGACACCTTGAACACTGAAGCTTTCTTT
TRBV30	.	.	TRBJ1-2	CAWSGQANYGYTF	TGTGCCTGGAGTGGACAGGCTAACTATGGCTACACCTTC
TRBV7-2	.	.	TRBJ2-7	CASSLELGPEQYF	TGTGCCAGCAGCTTAGAATTGGGGCCCGAGCAGTACTTC
TRBV5-1	TRBD1	.	TRBJ1-5	CASSLGGQDNQPQHF	TGCGCCAGCAGCTTGGGGGGACAGGACAATCAGCCCCAGCATTTT
TRBV5-1	.	.	TRBJ1-1	CASSLAEGRAFF	TGCGCCAGCAGCTTGGCCGAGGGAAGAGCTTTCTTT
TRBV5-1	.	.	TRBJ1-1	CASSLEGRRNTEAFF	TGCGCCAGCAGCTTGGAGGGGAGGAGGAACACTGAAGCTTTCTTT
TRBV12-5	TRBD2	.	TRBJ2-7	CASGFGTSGSEQYF	TGTGCTAGTGGTTTTGGGACTAGCGGGAGCGAGCAGTACTTC
TRBV18	TRBD2	.	TRBJ2-3	CASSLEAGGLSTDTQYF	TGTGCCAGCTCACTAGAAGCGGGGGGGCTAAGCACAGATACGCAGTATTTT
TRBV15	TRBD2	few	TRBJ2-1	CATSRGLAGSTEQFF	TGTGCCACCAGCAGGGGACTAGCGGGGTCCACTGAGCAGTTCTTC
TRBV5-1	TRBD1	once	TRBJ1-2	CASSLGDSYGYTF	TGCGCCAGCAGCTTGGGGGACAGCTATGGCTACACCTTC
TRBV6-5	.	.	TRBJ1-4	CASSYSRVTGNEKLFF	TGTGCCAGCAGTTACTCGAGAGTAACGGGGAATGAAAAACTGTTTTTT
TRBV30	TRBD2	few	TRBJ2-7	CAWSPAGYQGLAVYEQYF	TGTGCCTGGAGCCCAGCGGGTTACCAAGGACTAGCGGTATACGAGCAGTACTTC
TRBV14	.	once	TRBJ1-1	CASSPGPSNTEAFF	TGTGCCAGCAGCCCTGGGCCGTCTAACACTGAAGCTTTCTTT
TRBV5-1	TRBD1	.	TRBJ2-7	CASSSLQGANEQYF	TGCGCCAGCAGCTCACTACAGGGGGCGAACGAGCAGTACTTC
TRBV5-3	TRBD1	few	TRBJ1-3	CARSRGQGFRSSGNTIYF	TGTGCCAGAAGCCGGGGACAGGGCTTCAGGAGCTCTGGAAACACCATATATTTT
TRBV28	.	.	TRBJ2-3	CASIGGGTDTQYF	TGTGCCAGCATCGGAGGGGGCACAGATACGCAGTATTTT
TRBV15	.	.	TRBJ2-7	CATSRSRDSRAHEQYF	TGTGCCACCAGCAGATCCCGGGACTCCCGCGCGCACGAGCAGTACTTC
TRBV6-1	.	once	TRBJ1-4	CASHKTATNEKLFF	TGTGCCAGCCACAAGACTGCAACTAATGAAAAACTGTTTTTT
TRBV6-1	.	.	TRBJ2-7	CASSTAGISYEQYF	TGTGCCAGCAGTACGGCGGGGATATCCTACGAGCAGTACTTC
TRBV30	.	.	TRBJ1-6	CAWRWDTTNSPLHF	TGTGCCTGGAGATGGGACACGACTAATTCACCCCTCCACTTT
TRBV10-1	TRBD2	.	TRBJ2-3	CASSGGGRHADHTQYF	TGCGCCAGCAGCGGGGGGGGGCGCCACGCGGATCATACGCAGTATTTT
TRBV5-1	.	.	TRBJ1-5	CASSLAAVGLRPQHF	TGCGCCAGCAGCTTGGCCGCGGTAGGTCTTAGGCCCCAGCATTTT
TRBV6-6	.	.	TRBJ1-2	CASSPRDYDGYTF	TGTGCCAGCAGCCCGCGGGATTATGATGGCTACACCTTC
TRBV11-3	.	.	TRBJ2-3	CASSPSGTPDTQYF	TGTGCCAGCAGCCCATCCGGGACTCCAGATACGCAGTATTTT
TRBV2	TRBD1	once	TRBJ1-1	CASKGDDREAFF	TGTGCCAGCAAGGGCGACGACAGGGAGGCTTTCTTT
TRBV6-6	.	few	TRBJ2-3	CASVRGIGGREDTQYF	TGTGCCAGCGTGAGGGGTATAGGGGGCCGGGAGGATACGCAGTATTTT
TRBV5-4	.	.	TRBJ1-4	CASSANGQAAHEKLFF	TGTGCCAGCAGCGCAAATGGTCAAGCGGCACATGAAAAACTGTTTTTT